This T cell receptor beta chain stems from a study of T cells in Graves' hyperthyroidism and ophthalmopathy. Study-level information: Peripheral blood was collected at initial diagnosis, before any treatment. The study, taken as a whole, reports: Ophthalmopathy prediction by the model preceded onset by a median approximately 6.1 months. Most thyroid-expanded clonotypes above 0.001 were also found in blood.

This clonotype showed up many times. As yet, its antigen is unknown. It was RNA transcripts that yielded the amplified TCR beta CDR3 regions. Carried out on the TCR CDR3, a first-round RT-PCR used the HTBI primer set. Using its own MiXCR run on the multiplex PCR reads, TCRdb lists one record per CDR3 protein. The repertoire holds 550,000 to 800,000 distinct CDR3 sequences, with less than 20% as singletons. Trimming took 4 bases from V and 3 from J, leaving 16 bases between them. The CDR3 runs 15 residues. This chain connects TRBV12-3 or TRBV12-4 to TRBJ2-7; D might be TRBD1 or TRBD2, each matching 5 bases. This clonotype was obtained from a man between 18 and 29 years old with Graves' hyperthyroidism. Sequencing input: blood. DNA of the CDR3: TGTGCCAGCAGTTCCCAGGGAGAGAACTACTACGAGCAGTACTTC. Its translation: CASSSQGENYYEQYF.